This T cell receptor (beta chain) stems from a study of tumor-infiltrating lymphocytes in glioblastoma multiforme. Study-wide results and limits: The TCR and somatic mutation analysis included just one glioblastoma patient.

Turning to this clonotype: Its antigen is still unknown. A junction boundary mismatches the germline segment, possibly from a read error.

The CDR3 is 14 residues long. CDR1 is ENHRY and CDR2 is SYGVKD in the germline V gene. TCR beta libraries were built from RNA through three nested multiplex PCR rounds using modified ARM-PCR. Unique molecular identifiers were not described for the libraries. TCRdb fed the multiplex PCR reads into MiXCR, producing one record per CDR3 protein. The sample consists of about 13,000 distinct CDR3 sequences, around 71% of them appearing once. Sequenced material: brain tumor tissue. The chain has TRBV10-3 and TRBJ2-7, with D possibly being TRBD1 (6 bases). The origin of this receptor is a male donor with glioblastoma. CDR3 loop: CVISGGPTPYEQYF. The DNA for the CDR3 is TGTGTCATCAGTGGGGGCCCTACCCCCTACGAGCAATACTTC.